Shown below are 13 T cell receptor beta chains from a single sample sequenced in a study of early T cells in non-severe SARS-CoV-2 infection. TCRdb passed the 5' RACE reads through MiXCR, listing each CDR3 protein once. The sample contains some 96,000 distinct CDR3 sequences, less than 15% of which appear only once. Sequenced: whole blood. The receptors derive from an adult who was a healthcare worker with PCR-confirmed SARS-CoV-2 infection or an uninfected control (not recorded which).

This clonotype was picked up many times. The V and J genes are TRBV2 and TRBJ1-4; TRBD1 agrees at 8 bases. Per the germline V gene, CDR1 is SNHLY and CDR2 is FYNNEI. The length of the CDR3 is 15 residues. V gave up 5 bases and J gave up 5 bases; unmatched junction bases: 7. This chain's CDR3 is CASSRTGTFNEKLFF. In DNA form, the CDR3 reads TGTGCCAGCAGTCGGACAGGGACCTTCAATGAAAAACTGTTTTTT.

V usage is TRBV10-1 and J usage is TRBJ1-1; D is ambiguous. V lost 0 bases to trimming and J lost 5 bases, with 7 bases between them. The CDR3 consists of 13 residues. Germline lookup yields CDR1 WNHNN and CDR2 SYGVQD (reference sequence). The CDR3 spells CASSESGRTEAFF. The CDR3 DNA reads as TGCGCCAGCAGTGAGTCCGGGCGAACTGAAGCTTTCTTT.

This chain connects TRBV18 to TRBJ1-1, with 11 nucleotides matching TRBD1. V gave up 3 bases and J gave up 1 base; unmatched junction bases: 1. The CDR3 contains 15 residues. The V gene's germline CDR1 is KGHSH and CDR2 LQKENI. CDR3 in DNA: TGTGCCAGCTCACCTGGACAGGGGGCGAACACTGAAGCTTTCTTT. This sequence encodes CASSPGQGANTEAFF.

There are a few counts of this clonotype. This rearrangement joins TRBV19 to TRBJ2-7; the D gene is possibly TRBD2 (7 bases). This CDR3 spans 16 amino acids. Germline-derived CDR1 and CDR2 are LNHDA and SQIVND (reference sequence). The V end lost 6 bases, the J end lost 1 base, and 19 bases lay between the germline ends. The CDR3, as DNA: TGTGCCAGTAGCTCCGGAGGGGGAGGGGCATCCTACGAGCAGTACTTC. It yields the protein CASSSGGGGASYEQYF.

There are a few counts of this clonotype. The chain combines TRBV13 with TRBJ1-1, with TRBD1 identical over 7 bases. CDR1 PRHDT and CDR2 FYEKMQ come from the germline V gene (reference sequence). The V and J ends lost 4 bases and 0 bases, in that order; junction bases with no gene match: 11. This CDR3 has 17 amino acids. CDR3 amino acids: CASSYGRGGGMNTEAFF. CDR3 coding DNA: TGTGCCAGCAGCTACGGCCGAGGGGGCGGGATGAACACTGAAGCTTTCTTT.

This clonotype appeared many times. The chain is built from TRBV7-6 and TRBJ2-2; 8 nucleotides match TRBD1. The CDR3 totals 16 residues. Germline assignment: CDR1 SGHVS and CDR2 FNYEAQ. The junction had 5 bases not matched to a gene; V was cut back by 0 bases and J by 5 bases. The CDR3 sequence is CASSLAFRGPTGELFF. CDR3 coding DNA: TGTGCCAGCAGCTTAGCGTTCAGGGGGCCGACCGGGGAGCTGTTTTTT.

This clonotype was counted only a few times. V is TRBV24-1 and J is TRBJ2-1; TRBD2 matches at 10 bases. The CDR3 runs 16 residues. The ends lost 3 bases at V and 3 bases at J; junction bases unmatched: 4. The germline gives CDR1 KGHDR, CDR2 SFDVKD. This CDR3 reads CATSDALAGIYNEQFF. The CDR3 bases are TGTGCCACCAGTGATGCACTAGCGGGGATCTACAATGAGCAGTTCTTC.

This clonotype was recorded at least ten times. V is TRBV12-3 or TRBV12-4 and J is TRBJ2-7; 8 nucleotides align to TRBD2. The trim removed 6 bases at V and 5 bases at J, leaving 9 bases unmatched. The CDR3 has 14 amino acids. DNA for the CDR3: TGTGCCAGCAGCCCCCTCCGGACTAGCAACGAGCAGTACTTC. Its translation is CASSPLRTSNEQYF.

This clonotype was detected ten times or more. V and J are TRBV2 and TRBJ2-3; D possibly uses TRBD1 or TRBD2 (5 bases each). V gave up 1 base and J gave up 2 bases, with 10 bases separating them. Germline values: CDR1 SNHLY, CDR2 FYNNEI. This CDR3 has 15 residues. The CDR3 DNA follows: TGTGCCAGCAGTGAAGGGGGACGGACCACAGATACGCAGTATTTT. Translation gives CASSEGGRTTDTQYF.

V and J are TRBV21-1 and TRBJ1-5; the table's D call, TRBD1, was not checked against the DNA. TRBV21-1 is recorded as a pseudogene. The CDR3 has 14 amino acids. CDR3 residues: CASNPRGGNQPQHF. The CDR3 nucleotides read TGTGCCAGCAACCCCCGAGGGGGCAATCAGCCCCAGCATTTT.

The chain carries TRBV11-2 and TRBJ2-2; D gene unclear. CDR1 and CDR2 (germline): SGHAT, FQNNGV. V lost 3 bases and J 2 bases, leaving 28 bases between the germline ends. The CDR3 has 21 amino acids. The CDR3 reads CASSLGLFLDLRRRNTGELFF. The CDR3 nucleotides read TGTGCCAGCAGCTTGGGTCTATTCCTCGACCTCCGACGTCGAAACACCGGGGAGCTGTTTTTT.

V usage is TRBV29-1 and J usage is TRBJ2-1; 12 nucleotides match TRBD2. V lost 7 bases, J lost 4 bases, and 5 bases stayed unmatched. CDR3 size: 14 residues. The V gene's germline CDR1 is SQVTM and CDR2 ANQGSEA. The CDR3 DNA is TGCAGCGCAAGACTAGCGGGGGAGTACAATGAGCAGTTCTTC. It specifies CSARLAGEYNEQFF.

There are a few counts of this clonotype. The rearrangement uses TRBV20-1 and TRBJ2-5; D is tentatively TRBD1 or TRBD2 (5 bases each). The ends were cut back, 6 bases at V and 1 base at J, with 12 bases in the middle. This CDR3 is built from 13 residues. Per germline, CDR1 DFQATT and CDR2 SNEGSKA (reference sequence). Written as DNA, the CDR3 is TGCAGTGCACTATCGGGGCTCCAAGAGACCCAGTACTTC. Amino acids: CSALSGLQETQYF.